The 2 T cell receptor beta chains listed next were all sequenced from one sample in a study of blood T cells in healthy people across ages. A second PCR, run for roughly 7 to 11 cycles, used a sample-barcoded 5' primer plus a J-beta primer mix. A single record per CDR3 protein comes from TCRdb applying MiXCR to the 5' RACE reads. The sample lists 980,000 or so distinct CDR3 sequences, roughly 52% occurring once. Input material: blood. Receptor source: a man in his thirties or forties in good health.

V is TRBV5-1 and J is TRBJ2-3; 8 bases map to TRBD1. The CDR3 is made up of 15 amino acids. Germline CDR1 reads SGHRS; CDR2 reads YFSETQ. Losses at the gene ends were 5 bases for V and 0 bases for J; bases not matched to a gene: 5. This chain's CDR3 is CASRRTGTSTDTQYF. For the CDR3, the DNA is TGCGCCAGCAGACGGACAGGGACTAGCACAGATACGCAGTATTTT.

The chain uses TRBV7-2 and TRBJ2-7; no clear D. V lost 3 bases and J lost 0, with 9 bases in between. The CDR3 is made up of 14 amino acids. Per germline, CDR1 SGHTA and CDR2 FQGNSA. CDR3 nucleotides: TGTGCCAGCAGCTTGATTACGTCCTCCTACGAGCAGTACTTC. Protein sequence: CASSLITSSYEQYF.